The clone carrying this T cell receptor beta chain was recorded a few times. TCRdb's copy holds only in-frame clones and misses some; the assay was immunoSEQ multiplex PCR. The sample contains about 510,000 clones, 75% to 80% of which appear only once. The data originate from a study of shared clonotypes between healthy human individuals. The V gene lost 6 bases and the J gene lost 3 bases, with 15 bases spanning the gap. The germline V gene encodes CDR1 MDHEN and CDR2 SYDVKM. The CDR3 length is 15 residues. The sequenced sample was PBMCs. This TCR derives from a woman aged 40 to 55 in good health. Some clones in this sample may be carry-over from other donors' samples. The chain is built from TRBV28 and TRBJ2-4; D might be TRBD2 (5 bases). The CDR3 nucleotides read TGTGCCAGCAGACGGACGCAAGAGGGCAAAAACATTCAGTACTTC. It is translated as CASRRTQEGKNIQYF.